These 3 T cell receptor beta chains were all obtained from the same sample, sequenced in a study of T cells after yellow fever vaccination. TCRdb passed the 5' RACE reads through MiXCR, listing each CDR3 protein once. This sample carries around 250,000 distinct CDR3 sequences, 6.9% of them seen once, and the ten largest clones take roughly 0.86%. The sample consisted of CD4+ T cells sorted from PBMCs, taken 15 days after the yellow fever booster vaccination. The origin of the receptors is a man aged 30-40 years who received the YFV17D yellow fever vaccine.

This clonotype has only a few counts. The chain uses TRBV12-5 and TRBJ2-1, with TRBD2 matching over 15 bases. V trimming: 1 base; J trimming: 7 bases; junction bases outside the gene matches: 11. CDR3 length: 19 amino acids. Germline CDR1 LGHNT, CDR2 FRNRAP. CDR3 coding DNA: TGTGCTAGTGGTTTGGCTAGAAGGGGACTAGCGGGAGGAGGGAATGAGCAGTTCTTC. This translates into CASGLARRGLAGGGNEQFF.

This chain links TRBV9 with TRBJ2-1, with TRBD1 matching 8 bases. Germline-derived CDR1 and CDR2 are SGDLS and YYNGEE. CDR3 size: 15 residues. The V and J ends lost 4 bases and 10 bases, in that order; junction bases with no gene match: 13. In DNA form, the CDR3 reads TGTGCCAGCAGCCCCCATGGCCAGGGGGCGTGGGAGCAGTTCTTC. Encoded protein: CASSPHGQGAWEQFF. Using reference TRBV9 and TRBJ2-1 for the parts outside the CDR3, the full variable domain is DSGVTQTPKHLITATGQRVTLRCSPRSGDLSVYWYQQSLDQGLQFLIQYYNGEERAKGNILERFSAQQFPDLHSELNLSSLELGDSALYFCASSPHGQGAWEQFFGPGTRLTVL.

The sample holds many counts of this clonotype. V is TRBV29-1 and J is TRBJ2-5; weak D call: TRBD2 (6 bases). Trimming took off 7 bases at V and 5 bases at J, with 14 bases between the two ends. The germline V gene has CDR1 SQVTM and CDR2 ANQGSEA. The CDR3 runs to 12 residues. CDR3 protein: CSASGGKETQYF. The CDR3 DNA is TGCAGCGCGTCCGGCGGGAAGGAGACCCAGTACTTC.